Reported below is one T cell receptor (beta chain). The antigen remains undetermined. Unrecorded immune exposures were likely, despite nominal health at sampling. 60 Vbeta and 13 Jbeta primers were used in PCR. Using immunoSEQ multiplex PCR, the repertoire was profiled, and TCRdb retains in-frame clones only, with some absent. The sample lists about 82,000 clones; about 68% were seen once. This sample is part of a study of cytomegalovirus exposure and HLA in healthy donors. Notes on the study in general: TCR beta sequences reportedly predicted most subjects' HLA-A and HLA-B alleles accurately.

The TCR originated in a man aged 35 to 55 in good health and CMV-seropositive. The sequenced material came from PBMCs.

CDR3 amino acids: CASSRPGHPTGNEKLFF. CDR3 coding DNA: TGTGCCAGTAGTAGGCCGGGACACCCTACCGGCAATGAAAAACTGTTTTTT. The gene calls are TRBV19 and TRBJ1-4; possible D gene TRBD1, 6 bases. The germline V gene encodes CDR1 LNHDA and CDR2 SQIVND (reference sequence). Trimming took off 4 bases at V and 5 bases at J, with 20 bases between the two ends. The CDR3 consists of 17 residues.